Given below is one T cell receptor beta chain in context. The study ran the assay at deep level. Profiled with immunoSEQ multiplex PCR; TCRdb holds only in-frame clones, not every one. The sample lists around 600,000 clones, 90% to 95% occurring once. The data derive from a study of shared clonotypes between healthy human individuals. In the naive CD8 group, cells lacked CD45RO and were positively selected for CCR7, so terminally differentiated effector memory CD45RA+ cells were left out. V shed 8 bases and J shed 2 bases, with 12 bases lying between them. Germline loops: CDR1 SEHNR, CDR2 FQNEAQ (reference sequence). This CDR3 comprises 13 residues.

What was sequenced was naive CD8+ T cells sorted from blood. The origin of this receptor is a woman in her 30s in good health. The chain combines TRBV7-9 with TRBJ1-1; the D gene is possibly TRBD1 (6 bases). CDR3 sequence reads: CASRGTLNTEAFF. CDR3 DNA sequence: TGTGCCAGCCGAGGGACACTTAACACTGAAGCTTTCTTT.